This TCR beta chain was recovered during a study of Ad26.COV2.S vaccination and SARS-CoV-2 variants. Treatment specified: around 19 received Ad26.COV2.S at low or high dose, single or two shots; about 5 received placebo; per-sample allocation not given. Following the first vaccine or placebo injection, samples were taken on day 63. Clones were sequenced by immunoSEQ multiplex PCR, and TCRdb holds only the in-frame ones, with some missing. The table has more than 400,000 clones, 92% seen once; the top ten hold less than 2%. The CDR3 loop spans 19 amino acids. Germline trimming cut 2 bases from V and 9 bases from J; bases unmatched to any gene: 16. The germline V gene has CDR1 MGHRA and CDR2 YSYEKL.

This receptor was identified in a person aged 18-65 years who received the Ad26.COV2.S COVID-19 vaccine or a placebo. The V call is TRBV4-1, the J call TRBJ2-1, with 13 bases lining up with TRBD2. This material consisted of peripheral blood, taken in a trial of Ad26.COV2.S vaccine versus placebo. CDR3 DNA: TGCGCCAGCAGCCAAAAAAACCCGGGACTAGCGGGGATACACAGTGAGCAGTTCTTC. It translates to CASSQKNPGLAGIHSEQFF.